The T cell receptor (beta chain) described here comes from a study of OX40 agonist ivuxolimab in advanced cancers. At the level of the study: Earlier anti-PD-1, anti-PD-L1 or anti-CTLA-4 therapy was permitted; over 35% had received some. Three dose-escalation patients had partial responses: one with hepatocellular carcinoma and two with cutaneous melanoma. Overall study findings and caveats: Certain nonresponders likewise exhibited a low normalized T-cell clonal expansion.

This clone was detected a few times. Its antigen is still unknown. Germline V lookup: CDR1 SGDLS, CDR2 YYNGEE. Trimming left V 0 bases short and J 1 base short, with 10 bases between. This CDR3 is 15 amino acids long. This table comes from immunoSEQ multiplex PCR, and its TCRdb copy is limited to in-frame clones, with some not included. The data show about 72,000 clones, roughly nine tenths seen once. The sample was CD4+ or CD8+ T cells sorted from blood, taken in a trial of the OX40 agonist ivuxolimab. V gene TRBV9 combines with J gene TRBJ2-5; D not resolved. This sequence was found in an adult with an advanced solid tumor such as melanoma, head and neck, liver or kidney cancer. The CDR3 DNA reads TGTGCCAGCAGCGTAGCATGGCGGCCCCAAGAGACCCAGTACTTC. This gives the protein CASSVAWRPQETQYF.